A single sample is the source of the 18 T cell receptor beta chains below, sequenced in a study of T cells expressing NK-cell markers. For each CDR3 protein, TCRdb gives one entry from its re-call of the 5' RACE reads, without DNA. Its clone listing holds 400,000 to 450,000 distinct CDR3 sequences. Sequenced material: blood T cells: a sorted CD56 or NKG2C T cell subset, CD4+ or CD8+ T cells, or bulk PBMC T cells (not recorded which). These TCRs come from a woman between 18 and 69 years old in good health.

V and J are TRBV10-3 and TRBJ2-7; as DNA is missing, the TRBD1 call by TCRdb cannot be tested. Germline assignment: CDR1 ENHRY and CDR2 SYGVKD. The CDR3 extends over 12 amino acids. This chain's CDR3 is CAISGQYYEQYF.

The chain recombines TRBV20-1 with TRBJ1-4; TCRdb picks TRBD1, but there is no DNA to check that call. The germline gives CDR1 DFQATT, CDR2 SNEGSKA (reference sequence). There are 15 residues in the CDR3. CDR3 protein: CSAPSAGMKREKLFF.

The V call is TRBV20-1, the J call TRBJ2-1. Germline V gene lookup returns CDR1 DFQATT and CDR2 SNEGSKA (reference sequence). The CDR3 has 14 amino acids. The CDR3 loop is CSAMAGTSYNEQFF.

This chain connects TRBV5-1 to TRBJ2-5. Looked up from germline, CDR1 is SGHRS and CDR2 is YFSETQ. This CDR3 spans 14 amino acids. The CDR3 is CASSLAPDQETQYF.

The chain couples TRBV5-5 to TRBJ2-5; TCRdb calls TRBD1, which cannot be checked without DNA. The CDR3 consists of 15 residues. The germline V gene encodes CDR1 SGHKS and CDR2 YYEKEE (reference sequence). The CDR3 region is CASSLVTGTWETQYF.

The chain employs TRBV3-1 and TRBJ2-7; TCRdb indicates TRBD2, and absent DNA this call remains unverified. Germline loops: CDR1 LGHDT, CDR2 YNNKEL (reference sequence). The CDR3 is 17 residues long. The CDR3 reads CASSQETTSGATYEQYF.

The CDR3 here is CSVEGFSGGELFF. The chain combines TRBV29-1 with TRBJ2-2. The germline V gene encodes CDR1 SQVTM and CDR2 ANQGSEA. This CDR3 is 13 amino acids long.

The chain has TRBV20-1 and TRBJ2-3; TCRdb's D call, TRBD2, is unchecked because there is no DNA. CDR3 length: 15 amino acids. The germline V gene encodes CDR1 DFQATT and CDR2 SNEGSKA (reference sequence). The CDR3: CSARAVAGGTDTQYF.

This chain uses TRBV29-1 with TRBJ2-7; TCRdb calls TRBD2, which cannot be checked without DNA. The germline V gene has CDR1 SQVTM and CDR2 ANQGSEA. The CDR3 length is 13 residues. The CDR3 is CSVEWGRSHEQYF.

The gene calls are TRBV7-9 and TRBJ2-1. Germline V gene lookup returns CDR1 SEHNR and CDR2 FQNEAQ (reference sequence). CDR3 size: 16 residues. The CDR3 spells CASSLEVRLSYNEQFF.

V and J are TRBV12-3 or TRBV12-4 and TRBJ2-4; the D gene TCRdb calls, TRBD1, cannot be checked with no DNA. The CDR3 covers 13 residues. The CDR3 loop reads CASSDSDRAIQYF.

This chain connects TRBV11-3 to TRBJ2-2. The germline V gene has CDR1 SGHNT and CDR2 YENEEA. The CDR3 covers 14 residues. This chain's CDR3 is CASSPADTRGELFF. Variable domain in full (rest from reference TRBV11-3 and TRBJ2-2): EAGVVQSPRYKIIEKKQPVAFWCNPISGHNTLYWYLQNLGQGPELLIRYENEEAVDDSQLPKDRFSAERLKGVDSTLKIQPAELGDSAVYLCASSPADTRGELFFGEGSRLTVL.

V and J are TRBV28 and TRBJ1-6; TCRdb indicates TRBD1, and absent DNA this call remains unverified. The germline gives CDR1 MDHEN, CDR2 SYDVKM. The length of the CDR3 is 18 residues. CDR3: CASSLNRGPGQGNSPLHF.

The V call is TRBV20-1, the J call TRBJ2-2. Looked up from germline, CDR1 is DFQATT and CDR2 is SNEGSKA (reference sequence). This CDR3 has 13 amino acids. The CDR3 reads CSARDGWAGELFF.

The V call is TRBV4-2, the J call TRBJ2-2; TCRdb designates TRBD2, a call that cannot be tested without DNA. Germline-derived CDR1 and CDR2 are LGHNA and YNFKEQ. This CDR3 has 15 residues. CDR3 sequence: CASSQEGGSTGELFF.

CDR3: CASSQDGGQGDSPLHF. The rearrangement links TRBV3-1 to TRBJ1-6; checking the TCRdb D call of TRBD1 is not possible without DNA. Germline V gene data show CDR1 as LGHDT and CDR2 as YNNKEL (reference sequence). The CDR3 has 16 amino acids.

This chain uses TRBV27 with TRBJ1-1; TCRdb selects TRBD1, and the lack of DNA leaves this call unchecked. CDR1 MNHEY and CDR2 SMNVEV come from the germline V gene (reference sequence). This CDR3 is 13 amino acids long. The CDR3 reads CASSSVRQFEAFF.

This sequence joins TRBV12-3 or TRBV12-4 and TRBJ1-1; absent DNA, TCRdb's TRBD1 call cannot be checked. This CDR3 spans 15 amino acids. CDR3 loop: CASSLSGAPNTEAFF.